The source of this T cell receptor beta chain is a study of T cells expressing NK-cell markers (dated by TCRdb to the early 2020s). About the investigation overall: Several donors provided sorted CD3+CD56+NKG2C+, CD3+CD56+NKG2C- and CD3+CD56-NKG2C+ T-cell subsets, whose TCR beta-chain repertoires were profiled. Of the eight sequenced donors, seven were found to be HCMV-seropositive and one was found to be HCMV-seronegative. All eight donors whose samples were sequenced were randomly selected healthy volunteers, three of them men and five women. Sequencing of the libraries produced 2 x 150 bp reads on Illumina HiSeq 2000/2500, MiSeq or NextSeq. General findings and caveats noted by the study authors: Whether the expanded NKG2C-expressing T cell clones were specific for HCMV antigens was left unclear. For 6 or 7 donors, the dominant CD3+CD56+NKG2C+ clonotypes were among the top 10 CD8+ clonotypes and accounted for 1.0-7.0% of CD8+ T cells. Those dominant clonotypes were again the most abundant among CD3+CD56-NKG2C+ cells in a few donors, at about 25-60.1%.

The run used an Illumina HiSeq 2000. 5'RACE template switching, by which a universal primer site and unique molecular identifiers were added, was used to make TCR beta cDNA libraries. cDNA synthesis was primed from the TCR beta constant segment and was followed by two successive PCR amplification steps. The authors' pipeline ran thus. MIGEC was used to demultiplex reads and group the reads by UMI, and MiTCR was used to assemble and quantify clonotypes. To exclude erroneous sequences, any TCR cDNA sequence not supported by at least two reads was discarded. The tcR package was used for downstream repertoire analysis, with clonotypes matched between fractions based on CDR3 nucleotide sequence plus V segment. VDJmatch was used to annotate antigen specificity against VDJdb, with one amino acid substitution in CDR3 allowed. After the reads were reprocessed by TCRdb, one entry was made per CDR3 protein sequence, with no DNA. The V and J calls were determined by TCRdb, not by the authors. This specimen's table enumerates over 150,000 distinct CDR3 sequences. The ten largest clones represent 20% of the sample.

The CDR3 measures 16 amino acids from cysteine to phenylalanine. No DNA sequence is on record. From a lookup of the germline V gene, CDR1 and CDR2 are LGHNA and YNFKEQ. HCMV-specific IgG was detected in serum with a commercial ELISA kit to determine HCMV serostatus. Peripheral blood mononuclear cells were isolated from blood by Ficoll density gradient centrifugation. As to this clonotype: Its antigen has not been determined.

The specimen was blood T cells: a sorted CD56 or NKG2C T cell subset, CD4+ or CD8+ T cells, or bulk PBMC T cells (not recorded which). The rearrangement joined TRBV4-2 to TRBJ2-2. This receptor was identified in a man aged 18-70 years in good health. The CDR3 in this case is CASSQDTAGGVGELFF.